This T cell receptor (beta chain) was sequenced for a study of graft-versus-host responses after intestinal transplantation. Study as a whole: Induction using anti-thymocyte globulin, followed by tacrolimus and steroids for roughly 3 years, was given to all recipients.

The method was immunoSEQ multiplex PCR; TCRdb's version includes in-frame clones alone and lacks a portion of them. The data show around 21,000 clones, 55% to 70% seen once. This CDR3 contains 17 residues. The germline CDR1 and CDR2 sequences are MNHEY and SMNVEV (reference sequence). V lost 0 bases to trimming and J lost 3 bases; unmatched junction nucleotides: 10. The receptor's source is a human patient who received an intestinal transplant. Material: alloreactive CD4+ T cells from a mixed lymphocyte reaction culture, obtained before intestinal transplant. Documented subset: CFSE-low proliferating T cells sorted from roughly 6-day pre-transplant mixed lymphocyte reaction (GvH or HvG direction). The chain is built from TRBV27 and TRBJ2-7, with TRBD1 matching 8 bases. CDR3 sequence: CASSLSTGQGPYYEQYF. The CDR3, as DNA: TGTGCCAGCAGTTTATCCACTGGACAGGGCCCCTACTACGAGCAGTACTTC.